The clone carrying this T cell receptor beta chain was seen at least ten times. Previously published methods and listed TCR primers were used for the bulk TCR libraries. TCRdb re-analysed the PCR reads in MiXCR, keeping a single row per CDR3 protein. Counted here are some 320,000 distinct CDR3 sequences, about 21% occurring once; the ten biggest clones make up about 0.79%. These data belong to a study of molecular identifiers for immune sequencing clone quantification. Study information: In the replicates, RNA derived from around 20,000 or 100,000 naive CD8 cells was divided into five parts, and four were sequenced.

When naive CD8 T cells were sorted, they were gated as CD8+CD4-CCR7+CD45RA+. Sequencing used naive CD8+ T cells from blood, with Jurkat cell RNA spiked in. Stated subset: FACS-sorted CD8+CD4-CCR7+CD45RA+ naive T cells. The sequence was collected from a human donor in good health. Some libraries in this study had Jurkat cell RNA spiked in.

CDR3 in amino acids: CASSSGSFSYEQYF. The CDR3 DNA sequence: TGTGCCAGCAGCTCTGGCTCGTTTTCCTACGAGCAGTACTTC. The V gene is TRBV7-9, the J gene TRBJ2-7; D remains unclear. V shed 4 bases and J shed 1 base, with 11 bases lying between them. Germline CDR1 is SEHNR and CDR2 is FQNEAQ (reference sequence). The CDR3 contains 14 residues.